The sequence of this TCR beta chain was determined in a study of CD8+CD57+ T cells in acquired aplastic anemia. Study summary: The DNA of sorted CD4+ and CD8+ cells averaged roughly 3 ug. Study conclusions and caveats: Both patients and controls carried the same twenty-nine CD8+ CDR3 sequences. Patient and control CD8+ Simpson's diversity was not significantly different.

Comments on this clonotype: The antigen is undetermined.

The CDR3 runs to 14 residues. Looked up from germline, CDR1 is LNHDA and CDR2 is SQIVND (reference sequence). J gave up 11 bases and V 4 bases, and 11 bases lay outside the gene matches. The TCR beta profiling, which covered VDJ combination and CDR3 sequence, was carried out using genomic DNA as the template. Each CDR3 protein is one row after TCRdb ran MiXCR on the reads. The sample shows about 180,000 distinct CDR3 sequences, roughly 65% of them seen only once. An expansion of CD8+CD57+ cells by flow cytometry had been shown in patients chosen for sequencing. By the time of blood sampling, patients had still received no therapy.

The chain employs TRBV19 and TRBJ1-5, with 7 bases matching TRBD1. The TCR originated in a human donor with aplastic anemia. Sequenced sample: sorted CD4+, CD8+, or CD8+CD57+ T cells (not recorded which) from PBMCs. The CDR3 loop is CASSTRDRIMAQHF. The CDR3 DNA reads as TGTGCCAGTAGTACTAGGGACAGAATTATGGCCCAGCATTTT.